These 15 T cell receptor beta chains were sequenced from one sample in a study of shared clonotypes between healthy human individuals. The table came from immunoSEQ multiplex PCR; TCRdb's copy has only in-frame clones and leaves some out. The sample carries about 1.5 million clones, roughly 96% recorded once. Sequenced sample: naive CD4+ T cells sorted from blood. Subset of the sample: CD45RA+ positively selected. These receptor sequences come from a man younger than 40 in good health.

Regarding this clone: Distinct nucleotide sequences in the sample also encode this CDR3. V is TRBV5-1 and J is TRBJ2-5; the D is unclear. Germline V CDR1 and CDR2: SGHRS, YFSETQ. The CDR3 is made up of 13 amino acids. V gave up 0 bases and J gave up 2 bases, with 5 bases separating them. The CDR3 loop reads CASSLGPQETQYF. The DNA of the CDR3 is TGCGCCAGCAGCTTGGGCCCTCAAGAGACCCAGTACTTC.

V and J are TRBV6-1 and TRBJ2-7; D gene uncertain. Between the trimmed V and J ends, which lost 6 bases and 2 bases, there was a span of 11 bases. The CDR3 sequence is 13 residues long. Germline V gene data show CDR1 as MNHNS and CDR2 as SASEGT. In nucleotides, the CDR3 is TGTGCCAGCAGCCCCAGGAGCCCCTACGAGCAGTACTTC. This encodes CASSPRSPYEQYF.

The V and J genes are TRBV7-2 and TRBJ2-1, with D perhaps TRBD1 (5 bases). Trimming shortened V by 5 bases and J by 8 bases, and 25 bases separated the two germline ends. The germline V gene has CDR1 SGHTA and CDR2 FQGNSA. This CDR3 is 17 amino acids long. The CDR3 spells CASSPRPLPRVRDEQFF. CDR3 DNA sequence: TGTGCCAGCAGCCCCAGACCTCTCCCCCGGGTCAGGGATGAGCAGTTCTTC.

The J gene is TRBJ2-7, the V gene TRBV28, with D maybe TRBD1 (5 bases). CDR1 and CDR2 (germline): MDHEN, SYDVKM. The CDR3 contains 16 residues. Between the trimmed V and J ends, which lost 6 bases and 3 bases, there was a span of 21 bases. The CDR3 protein is CASSTQGSMRFYEQYF. CDR3 nucleotides: TGTGCCAGCAGCACTCAGGGTTCTATGAGATTCTACGAGCAGTACTTC.

CDR3 sequence reads: CASSLGGDQQYF. The CDR3, as DNA: TGTGCCAGCAGCTTGGGCGGGGACCAGCAGTACTTC. The chain couples TRBV5-8 to TRBJ2-7, with D maybe TRBD2 (6 bases). Trimming cost V 0 bases and J 8 bases, with 9 bases left between them. This CDR3 has 12 residues. Germline V gene lookup returns CDR1 SGHTS and CDR2 YDEGEE.

The rearrangement uses TRBV6-1 and TRBJ2-1, with 9 nucleotides matching TRBD2. V dropped 4 bases and J dropped 3; count of bases not matched to a gene: 4. The CDR3 sequence is 15 residues long. Germline V CDR1 and CDR2: MNHNS, SASEGT. CDR3 sequence: CASSVSSGIYNEQFF. For the CDR3, the DNA is TGTGCCAGCAGTGTTTCTAGCGGGATCTACAATGAGCAGTTCTTC.

This sequence joins TRBV30 and TRBJ2-5, with a tentative D call TRBD2 (5 bases). The germline V and J ends were trimmed by 0 bases and 4 bases, with 9 bases remaining between them. CDR1 is GTSNPN, CDR2 SVGIG, per germline (reference sequence). CDR3 length: 13 amino acids. In DNA, the CDR3 is TGTGCCTGGAGTGTAAAAGGGAGAGAGACCCAGTACTTC. Translated, it gives CAWSVKGRETQYF.

This clone was detected only once. At the DNA level, this CDR3 is encoded by other sequences in the same sample as well. The CDR3 reads CASSLDRISTDTQYF. CDR3 DNA sequence: TGTGCCAGCAGCTTGGACAGGATATCCACAGATACGCAGTATTTT. The chain uses TRBV7-2 and TRBJ2-3; 7 nucleotides align to TRBD1. This CDR3 spans 15 amino acids. V gave up 3 bases and J gave up 2 bases; unmatched junction bases: 5. Per germline, CDR1 SGHTA and CDR2 FQGNSA.

CDR3 in amino acids: CASSPSYRGKDEAFF. The CDR3 coding sequence is TGTGCCAGCTCCCCCAGTTACCGGGGTAAGGATGAAGCTTTCTTT. The V call is TRBV2, the J call TRBJ1-1; no reliable D call. The CDR3 loop spans 15 amino acids. Germline lookup yields CDR1 SNHLY and CDR2 FYNNEI. Trimming shortened V by 8 bases and J by 7 bases, and 23 bases separated the two germline ends.

The J gene is TRBJ1-4, the V gene TRBV9; a possible D gene is TRBD1 (5 bases). Germline loops: CDR1 SGDLS, CDR2 YYNGEE. The CDR3 spans 15 residues. With 4 bases removed from V and 4 bases from J, the gap between germline ends came to 14 bases. CDR3 nucleotides: TGTGCCAGCAGCTCCCTGGGGGAATATAATGAAAAACTGTTTTTT. Its translation: CASSSLGEYNEKLFF. Full variable domain (rest looked up from reference TRBV9 and TRBJ1-4): DSGVTQTPKHLITATGQRVTLRCSPRSGDLSVYWYQQSLDQGLQFLIQYYNGEERAKGNILERFSAQQFPDLHSELNLSSLELGDSALYFCASSSLGEYNEKLFFGSGTQLSVL.

The gene calls are TRBV5-8 and TRBJ2-7; D might be TRBD2 (6 bases). The germline V gene has CDR1 SGHTS and CDR2 YDEGEE. V lost 0 bases, J lost 2 bases, and 15 bases lay in between. The CDR3 spans 16 residues. In DNA, the CDR3 is TGTGCCAGCAGCTTGGCCGAGACCGGACTACCCTACGAGCAGTACTTC. Translating it yields CASSLAETGLPYEQYF.

The chain uses TRBV19 and TRBJ2-6, with a tentative D call TRBD2 (7 bases). The CDR3 consists of 15 residues. V lost 7 bases, J lost 4 bases, and 14 bases lay in between. Germline V gene lookup returns CDR1 LNHDA and CDR2 SQIVND (reference sequence). CDR3 coding DNA: TGTGCCAGTACTGGGAGGGGGATCGGGGCCAACGTCCTGACTTTC. Its translation is CASTGRGIGANVLTF. The full variable domain, its missing parts supplied by reference TRBV19 and TRBJ2-6, is DGGITQSPKYLFRKEGQNVTLSCEQNLNHDAMYWYRQDPGQGLRLIYYSQIVNDFQKGDIAEGYSVSREKKESFPLTVTSAQKNPTAFYLCASTGRGIGANVLTFGAGSRLTVL.

The V gene is TRBV7-6, the J gene TRBJ2-3, with 11 bases identical to TRBD2. This CDR3 contains 17 residues. Trimming at V came to 3 bases and at J to 0 bases, leaving 5 bases not matched to a gene. Per germline, CDR1 SGHVS and CDR2 FNYEAQ. The CDR3 region is CASSFGLAGRSTDTQYF. In DNA form, the CDR3 reads TGTGCCAGCAGCTTCGGACTAGCGGGTAGAAGCACAGATACGCAGTATTTT.

The chain combines TRBV6-1 with TRBJ1-4; D is uncertain. CDR1 and CDR2 (germline): MNHNS, SASEGT. The V end lost 7 bases, the J end lost 8 bases, and 14 bases lay between the germline ends. The CDR3 extends over 13 amino acids. The CDR3 protein is CASKLTLQEKLFF. CDR3 DNA: TGTGCCAGCAAGTTGACCTTACAGGAAAAACTGTTTTTT.

This clone showed up just a few times. This chain uses TRBV6-1 with TRBJ1-2, with D perhaps matching TRBD1 (6 bases). CDR1 and CDR2 (germline): MNHNS, SASEGT. Trimming left V 4 bases short and J 7 bases short, with 13 bases between. The CDR3 spans 13 residues. The CDR3 is CASSARQESGYTF. CDR3 in DNA: TGTGCCAGCAGTGCAAGACAGGAGTCTGGCTACACCTTC.